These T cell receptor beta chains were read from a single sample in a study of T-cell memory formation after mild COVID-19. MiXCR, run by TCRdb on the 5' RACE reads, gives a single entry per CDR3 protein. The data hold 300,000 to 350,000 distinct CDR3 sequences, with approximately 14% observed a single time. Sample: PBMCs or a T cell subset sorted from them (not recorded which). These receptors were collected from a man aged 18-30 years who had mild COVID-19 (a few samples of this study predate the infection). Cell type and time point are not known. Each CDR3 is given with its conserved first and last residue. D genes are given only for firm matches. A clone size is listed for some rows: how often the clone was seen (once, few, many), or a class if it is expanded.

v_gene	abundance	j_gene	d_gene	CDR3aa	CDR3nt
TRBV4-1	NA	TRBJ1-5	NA	CASSQGLGGRGNQPQHF	TGCGCCAGCAGCCAAGGTCTGGGCGGGCGCGGAAATCAGCCCCAGCATTTT
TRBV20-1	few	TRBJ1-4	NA	CSASSYTNEKLFF	TGCAGTGCTAGTTCTTATACTAATGAAAAACTGTTTTTT
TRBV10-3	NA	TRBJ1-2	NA	CAISEEVIANYGYTF	TGTGCCATCAGTGAGGAGGTGATAGCTAACTATGGCTACACCTTC
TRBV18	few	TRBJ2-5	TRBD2	CASSPWRTSGGNQETQYF	TGTGCCAGCTCACCATGGAGGACTAGCGGGGGGAACCAAGAGACCCAGTACTTC
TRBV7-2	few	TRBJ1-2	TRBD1	CASSLRTGVEYGYTF	TGTGCCAGCAGCTTACGGACAGGGGTGGAGTATGGCTACACCTTC
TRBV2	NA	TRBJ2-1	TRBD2	CASSDGLAGVYNEQFF	TGTGCCAGCAGTGATGGTCTAGCGGGGGTCTACAATGAGCAGTTCTTC
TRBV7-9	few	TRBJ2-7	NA	CASSLENGAEQYF	TGTGCCAGCAGCTTAGAAAACGGGGCCGAGCAGTACTTC
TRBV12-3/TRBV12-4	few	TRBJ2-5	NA	CASSLLSRGQETQYF	TGTGCCAGCAGCTTGCTTTCGCGGGGACAAGAGACCCAGTACTTC
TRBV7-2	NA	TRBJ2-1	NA	CAISSRFSGSYNEQFF	TGTGCCATCAGCTCACGTTTTTCGGGATCCTACAATGAGCAGTTCTTC
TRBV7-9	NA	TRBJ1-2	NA	CTSRGSRFYGYTF	TGTACATCTCGGGGCAGCCGCTTCTATGGCTACACCTTC
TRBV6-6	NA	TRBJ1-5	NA	CASRPTGYQPQHF	TGTGCCAGCAGACCCACAGGGTATCAGCCCCAGCATTTT
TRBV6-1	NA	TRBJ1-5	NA	CASSGVADGINQPQHF	TGTGCCAGCAGTGGAGTAGCGGACGGGATCAATCAGCCCCAGCATTTT
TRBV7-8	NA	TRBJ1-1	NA	CASGPGPGWPEAFF	TGTGCCAGCGGGCCGGGGCCAGGGTGGCCTGAAGCTTTCTTT
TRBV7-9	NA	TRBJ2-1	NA	CASSASYWQFF	TGTGCCAGCAGCGCCAGCTATTGGCAGTTCTTC
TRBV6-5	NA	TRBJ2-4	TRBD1	CASSYLWGLRGRKNIQYF	TGTGCCAGCAGTTACCTGTGGGGTCTCAGGGGGCGAAAAAACATTCAGTACTTC